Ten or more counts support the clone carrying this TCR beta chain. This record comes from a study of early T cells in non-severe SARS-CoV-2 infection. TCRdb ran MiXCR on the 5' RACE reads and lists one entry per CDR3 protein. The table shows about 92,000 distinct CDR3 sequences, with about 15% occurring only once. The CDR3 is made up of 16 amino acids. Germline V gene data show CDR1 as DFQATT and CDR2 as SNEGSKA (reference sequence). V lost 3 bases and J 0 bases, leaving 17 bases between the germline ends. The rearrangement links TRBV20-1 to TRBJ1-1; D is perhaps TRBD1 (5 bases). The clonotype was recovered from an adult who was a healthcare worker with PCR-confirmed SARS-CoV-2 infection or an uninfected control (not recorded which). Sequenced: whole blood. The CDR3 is CSASSSGRGVNTEAFF. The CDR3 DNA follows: TGCAGTGCTAGTAGTTCAGGGAGAGGGGTGAACACTGAAGCTTTCTTT.